The 5 T cell receptor beta chains below come from one sample, sequenced in a study of shared clonotypes between healthy human individuals. Only in-frame clones appear in the TCRdb table, and some are missing; sequencing was by immunoSEQ multiplex PCR. The table records about 2.2 million clones, just under 95% of them present only once. CD45RO negativity and positive selection for CCR7 defined naive CD8 cells, a population that excluded terminally differentiated effector memory CD45RA+ cells. The sample taken for sequencing was naive CD8+ T cells from PBMCs. All receptors derive from a man between 18 and 29 years old in good health. Some clones in this sample may be carry-over from other donors' samples.

The chain uses TRBV10-1 and TRBJ2-7; 8 bases match TRBD1. Germline lookup yields CDR1 WNHNN and CDR2 SYGVQD (reference sequence). Unmatched junction bases numbered 7, after V lost 3 bases and J lost 6 bases. The CDR3 consists of 14 residues. The CDR3 loop reads CASSDSTGVGEQYF. The CDR3 region has the DNA TGCGCCAGCAGTGACTCGACAGGGGTGGGCGAGCAGTACTTC.

The CDR3 region has the DNA TGTGCCAGCAGCCAAGGTATGCGGGAGGGCCTCTCCGGGGAGCTGTTTTTT. Its translation: CASSQGMREGLSGELFF. This chain connects TRBV4-2 to TRBJ2-2, with TRBD2 matching 9 bases. The CDR3 loop spans 17 amino acids. V shed 1 base, J shed 6 bases, and the junction held 9 bases outside the gene matches. Germline V gene sequence: CDR1 LGHNA, CDR2 YNFKEQ.

The rearrangement links TRBV6-5 to TRBJ2-3; 9 bases match TRBD2. The CDR3 totals 15 residues. Looked up from germline, CDR1 is MNHEY and CDR2 is SVGAGI. The V and J ends lost 7 bases and 0 bases, in that order; junction bases with no gene match: 5. The CDR3 DNA follows: TGTGCCAGCACCTCGAGCGGGAGGAGCACAGATACGCAGTATTTT. It is translated as CASTSSGRSTDTQYF.

The CDR3 DNA is TGTGCCAGCACTGGAAGTAGAGCATCCTACAATGAGCAGTTCTTC. Translated, it gives CASTGSRASYNEQFF. The chain couples TRBV9 to TRBJ2-1; no reliable D call. CDR3 length: 15 amino acids. Germline V CDR1 and CDR2: SGDLS, YYNGEE. Trimming removed 6 bases at V and 1 base at J, with 14 bases between. Full variable domain (remainder filled in from reference TRBV9 and TRBJ2-1): DSGVTQTPKHLITATGQRVTLRCSPRSGDLSVYWYQQSLDQGLQFLIQYYNGEERAKGNILERFSAQQFPDLHSELNLSSLELGDSALYFCASTGSRASYNEQFFGPGTRLTVL.

This clone was observed a single time. V is TRBV6-6 and J is TRBJ2-7, with no clear D. This CDR3 comprises 14 residues. Trimming removed 6 bases from V and 0 bases from J, with 12 bases in between. The germline V gene has CDR1 MNHNY and CDR2 SVGAGI (reference sequence). The CDR3 region is CASSIDLTSYEQYF. The DNA for the CDR3 is TGTGCCAGCAGCATCGACCTGACCTCCTACGAGCAGTACTTC.